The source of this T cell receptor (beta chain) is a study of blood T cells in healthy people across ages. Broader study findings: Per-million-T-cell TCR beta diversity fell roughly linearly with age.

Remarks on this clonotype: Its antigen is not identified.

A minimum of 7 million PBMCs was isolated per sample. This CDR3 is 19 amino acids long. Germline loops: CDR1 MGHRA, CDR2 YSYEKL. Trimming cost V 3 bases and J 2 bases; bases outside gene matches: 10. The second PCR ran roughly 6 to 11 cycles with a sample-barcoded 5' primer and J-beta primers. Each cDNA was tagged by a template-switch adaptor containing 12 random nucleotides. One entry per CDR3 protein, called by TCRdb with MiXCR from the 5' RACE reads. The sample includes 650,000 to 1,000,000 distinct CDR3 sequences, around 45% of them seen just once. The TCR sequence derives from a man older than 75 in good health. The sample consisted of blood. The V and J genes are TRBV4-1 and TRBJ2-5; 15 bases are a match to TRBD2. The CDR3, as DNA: TGCGCCAGCAGCCACCCGGGACTAGCGGGGGGACGTAATCAAGAGACCCAGTACTTC. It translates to CASSHPGLAGGRNQETQYF.